A single sample gave rise to the 21 T cell receptor beta chains below, sequenced in a study of T cells in Graves' hyperthyroidism and ophthalmopathy (dated by TCRdb to between 2017 and 2020). The library was generated by multiplex PCR. The sequencer listed for this sample is Illumina HiSeq 2000. TCR beta CDR3 regions were amplified from RNA transcripts. For the first round of RT-PCR on the TCR CDR3, the HTBI primer set was used together with the Qiagen OneStep RT-PCR kit. TCRdb trimmed public reads at Q25 via fastp, called clones via MiXCR and kept in-frame beta chains. Identical CDR3 proteins give one entry, which carries the most common genes and DNA. The sample records about 400,000 distinct CDR3 sequences, 15% to 19% of which are singletons. In total, the top ten clones hold around 7% of the sample. Sequenced: blood. These receptor sequences come from a woman aged 18 to 35 with Graves' hyperthyroidism.

This clonotype was detected ten times or more. The chain employs TRBV7-2 and TRBJ2-3; D may be TRBD2 (6 bases). In germline, CDR1 is SGHTA, CDR2 FQGNSA. The V end was cut by 7 bases, the J end by 2 bases, with 7 bases between. The CDR3 consists of 12 residues. CDR3 coding DNA: TGTGCCAGCACGGGGGACACAGATACGCAGTATTTT. This gives the protein CASTGDTDTQYF.

At least ten counts were recorded for this clonotype. This sequence joins TRBV5-5 and TRBJ2-7, with D tentatively TRBD2 (5 bases). The CDR3 length is 15 residues. V shed 0 bases and J shed 3 bases, with 13 bases lying between them. The germline gives CDR1 SGHKS, CDR2 YYEKEE (reference sequence). CDR3 sequence (DNA): TGTGCCAGCAGCTTGGTCGGGGTATTCGACTACGAGCAGTACTTC. The encoded protein is CASSLVGVFDYEQYF.

Ten or more counts support this clonotype. J is TRBJ1-2 and V is TRBV6-1, with 9 positions matching TRBD1. This CDR3 spans 16 amino acids. Germline trimming cut 0 bases from V and 3 bases from J; bases unmatched to any gene: 5. In germline, CDR1 is MNHNS, CDR2 SASEGT. CDR3 sequence: CASSEAPWTGDYGYTF. CDR3 nucleotide sequence: TGTGCCAGCAGTGAAGCGCCCTGGACAGGGGACTATGGCTACACCTTC.

The rearrangement uses TRBV30 and TRBJ2-1; weak D call: TRBD2 (6 bases). Germline CDR1 GTSNPN, CDR2 SVGIG (reference sequence). V lost 5 bases and J lost 6, with 17 bases in between. The CDR3 has 14 residues. In DNA form, the CDR3 reads TGTGCCTGGGCCCTATGGAGGGGTTCCAATGAGCAGTTCTTC. Protein product: CAWALWRGSNEQFF.

This clonotype was observed at least ten times. The chain couples TRBV27 to TRBJ2-3, with 9 bases that match TRBD2. Germline CDR1 and CDR2: MNHEY and SMNVEV (reference sequence). V lost 7 bases and J lost 8; bases outside the gene matches: 10. The CDR3 loop spans 14 amino acids. The CDR3 here is CASMLLAGSGTQYF. The CDR3 DNA reads TGTGCCAGCATGCTACTAGCGGGTAGTGGTACGCAGTATTTT.

This CDR3 is CASSLAGFKFF. In DNA, the CDR3 is TGTGCCAGCAGCTTAGCGGGTTTTAAGTTCTTC. The chain joins TRBV11-3 to TRBJ2-1; D remains ambiguous. Trimming removed 1 base from V and 14 bases from J, with 9 bases in between. This CDR3 is built from 11 residues. The V gene's germline CDR1 is SGHNT and CDR2 YENEEA.

In the case of this clonotype: A much larger clone differs by one base, so this may be a read error. V and J are TRBV6-4 and TRBJ1-5; no reliable D call. Deletions cut 8 bases from V and 3 bases from J, with 14 bases between. The CDR3 has 14 amino acids. The V gene's germline CDR1 is MRHNA and CDR2 SNTAGT. The CDR3 here is CASGYGRNNQPQHF. The CDR3 nucleotides are TGTGCCAGCGGTTACGGACGGAACAATCAGCCCCAGCATTTT.

To note about this clonotype: Since a much larger clone is just one base distant, this may be a read error. This chain links TRBV7-9 with TRBJ1-2; D is unclear. Trimming stripped 7 bases from V and 1 base from J, with 19 bases between. The CDR3 loop spans 16 amino acids. Germline V gives CDR1 SEHNR, CDR2 FQNEAQ (reference sequence). This chain's CDR3 is CASNDLAQRLNYGYTF. In nucleotides, the CDR3 is TGTGCCAGCAACGATTTGGCTCAGCGGCTTAACTATGGCTACACCTTC. The full variable domain, in which reference TRBV7-9 and TRBJ1-2 provide the parts outside the CDR3, is DTGVSQNPRHKITKRGQNVTFRCDPISEHNRLYWYRQTLGQGPEFLTYFQNEAQLEKSRLLSDRFSAERPKGSFSTLEIQRTEQGDSAMYLCASNDLAQRLNYGYTFGSGTRLTVV.

This clonotype was counted many times. The rearrangement joins TRBV12-3 or TRBV12-4 to TRBJ2-3; maybe TRBD1 (5 bases). V was clipped by 1 base and J by 2 bases, with 10 bases between them. This CDR3 is 15 amino acids long. CDR3 nucleotide sequence: TGTGCCAGCAGTTTAGGTTCAGGGTTCACAGATACGCAGTATTTT. This translates into CASSLGSGFTDTQYF.

This clonotype was picked up many times. The chain combines TRBV29-1 with TRBJ1-2, with a tentative D call TRBD1 (5 bases). Germline-derived CDR1 and CDR2 are SQVTM and ANQGSEA. V was pared by 5 bases and J by 5 bases, with 12 bases between. This CDR3 is built from 12 residues. The CDR3 loop reads CSVSGTDYGYTF. The CDR3 DNA reads TGCAGCGTTTCCGGGACTGATTATGGCTACACCTTC.

J is TRBJ1-2 and V is TRBV12-5, with 9 bases matching TRBD1. The ends lost 5 bases at V and 7 bases at J; junction bases unmatched: 5. The CDR3 is made up of 13 amino acids. Germline V lookup: CDR1 LGHNT, CDR2 FRNRAP. As DNA, the CDR3 is TGTGCTAGTGGTCCCCGGGACAGGGCTGGCTACACCTTC. Protein: CASGPRDRAGYTF.

The genes are TRBV7-9 and TRBJ1-3; D not certain. There are 15 residues in the CDR3. Trimming took 4 bases from V and 2 from J, leaving 12 bases between them. Germline values: CDR1 SEHNR, CDR2 FQNEAQ (reference sequence). In DNA, the CDR3 is TGTGCCAGCAGCTCCTTAAGGTTAACTGGAAACACCATATATTTT. It encodes CASSSLRLTGNTIYF.

This clonotype was seen repeatedly, ten times or more. V is TRBV29-1 and J is TRBJ2-1; 10 nucleotides match TRBD2. The trim removed 5 bases at V and 4 bases at J, leaving 5 bases unmatched. CDR1 and CDR2 (germline): SQVTM, ANQGSEA. This CDR3 has 14 amino acids. For the CDR3, the DNA is TGCAGCGTTCAAGCGGGAGGGCCTTACAATGAGCAGTTCTTC. This gives the protein CSVQAGGPYNEQFF.

The CDR3 region has the DNA TGCGCCAGCAGCCAAGATCCCCGCTATGGCTACACCTTC. The encoded protein is CASSQDPRYGYTF. The chain carries TRBV4-1 and TRBJ1-2; D gene ambiguous. The CDR3 is made up of 13 amino acids. CDR1 and CDR2 from the germline V gene are MGHRA and YSYEKL. Trimming pared 0 bases from V and 4 bases from J, leaving 6 bases between.

This clonotype has a handful of counts. This chain links TRBV5-6 with TRBJ2-3, with TRBD2 identical over 8 bases. Germline CDR1 reads SGHDT; CDR2 reads YYEEEE. The J segment lost 0 bases and the V segment lost 4 bases, leaving 10 bases of the junction unmatched. The CDR3 length is 17 residues. The DNA for the CDR3 is TGTGCCAGCAGCGGGGGACTAGTGCGGGAGAGCACAGATACGCAGTATTTT. Protein: CASSGGLVRESTDTQYF. The complete variable domain, with remaining parts taken from reference TRBV5-6 and TRBJ2-3, reads DAGVTQSPTHLIKTRGQQVTLRCSPKSGHDTVSWYQQALGQGPQFIFQYYEEEERQRGNFPDRFSGHQFPNYSSELNVNALLLGDSALYLCASSGGLVRESTDTQYFGPGTRLTVL.

The CDR3 is CSASPGSLAYEQFF. The CDR3 DNA sequence: TGCAGTGCTAGTCCAGGGAGCTTAGCTTATGAGCAGTTCTTC. This sequence joins TRBV20-1 and TRBJ2-1, with D possibly being TRBD1 or TRBD2 (5 bases each). V was cut by 3 bases and J by 8 bases, with 17 bases left in between. This CDR3 region has 14 residues. Germline V gene sequence: CDR1 DFQATT, CDR2 SNEGSKA (reference sequence).

The chain uses TRBV27 and TRBJ1-3; D is perhaps TRBD1 (6 bases). The germline gives CDR1 MNHEY, CDR2 SMNVEV (reference sequence). Trimming took off 6 bases at V and 2 bases at J, with 20 bases between the two ends. The length of the CDR3 is 17 residues. CDR3 amino acids: CASSNRWGRSAGNTIYF. Here the CDR3 DNA reads TGTGCCAGCAGCAACCGGTGGGGGCGCAGTGCTGGAAACACCATATATTTT.

This clonotype was detected ten times or more. The chain has TRBV20-1 and TRBJ1-1, with a possible D match to TRBD1 (5 bases). Trimming took 5 bases from V and 0 from J, leaving 10 bases between them. This CDR3 spans 13 amino acids. Germline V gene sequence: CDR1 DFQATT, CDR2 SNEGSKA (reference sequence). Here the CDR3 reads CSAAGGVNTEAFF. CDR3 nucleotides: TGCAGTGCTGCTGGAGGGGTGAACACTGAAGCTTTCTTT.

This sequence joins TRBV4-1 and TRBJ2-6; D uncertain. CDR1 and CDR2 from the germline V gene are MGHRA and YSYEKL. Trimming shortened V by 6 bases and J by 0 bases, and 3 bases separated the two germline ends. The length of the CDR3 is 13 residues. CDR3 sequence (DNA): TGCGCCAGCAGGCCCTCTGGGGCCAACGTCCTGACTTTC. The encoded protein is CASRPSGANVLTF.

The chain recombines TRBV6-5 with TRBJ2-1; 8 bases agree with TRBD2. The trim removed 5 bases at V and 6 bases at J, leaving 9 bases unmatched. Germline V CDR1 and CDR2: MNHEY, SVGAGI. The CDR3 covers 15 residues. The CDR3 DNA sequence: TGTGCCAGCAGTCACCAAGAGACTAGCGCCAATGAGCAGTTCTTC. It yields the protein CASSHQETSANEQFF.

The V and J genes are TRBV4-1 and TRBJ2-5; D unresolved. This CDR3 comprises 17 residues. V lost 0 bases and J lost 2, with 16 bases in between. Germline CDR1 reads MGHRA; CDR2 reads YSYEKL. The CDR3 bases are TGCGCCAGCAGCCAAGAAAGAACGTTCTTGGGGCAAGAGACCCAGTACTTC. It translates to CASSQERTFLGQETQYF.